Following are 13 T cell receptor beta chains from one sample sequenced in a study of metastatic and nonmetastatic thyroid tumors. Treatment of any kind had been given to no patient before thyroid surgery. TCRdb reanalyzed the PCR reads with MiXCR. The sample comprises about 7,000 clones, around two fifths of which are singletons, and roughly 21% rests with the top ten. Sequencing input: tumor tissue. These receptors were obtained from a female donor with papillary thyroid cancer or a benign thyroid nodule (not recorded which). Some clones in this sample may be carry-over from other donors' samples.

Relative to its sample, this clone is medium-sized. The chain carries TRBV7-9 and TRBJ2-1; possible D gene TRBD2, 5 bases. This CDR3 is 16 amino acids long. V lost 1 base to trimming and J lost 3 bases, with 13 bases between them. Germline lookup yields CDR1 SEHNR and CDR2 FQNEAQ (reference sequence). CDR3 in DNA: TGTGCCAGCAGCTTAGAGATCGGGATGGGCTACAATGAGCAGTTCTTC. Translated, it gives CASSLEIGMGYNEQFF.

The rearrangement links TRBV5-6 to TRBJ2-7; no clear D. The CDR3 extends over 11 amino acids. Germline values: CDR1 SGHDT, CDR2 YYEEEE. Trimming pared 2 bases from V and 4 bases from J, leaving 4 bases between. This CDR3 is CASSFYYEQYF. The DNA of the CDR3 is TGTGCCAGCAGCTTTTATTACGAGCAGTACTTC. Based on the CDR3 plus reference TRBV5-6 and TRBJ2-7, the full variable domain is DAGVTQSPTHLIKTRGQQVTLRCSPKSGHDTVSWYQQALGQGPQFIFQYYEEEERQRGNFPDRFSGHQFPNYSSELNVNALLLGDSALYLCASSFYYEQYFGPGTRLTVT.

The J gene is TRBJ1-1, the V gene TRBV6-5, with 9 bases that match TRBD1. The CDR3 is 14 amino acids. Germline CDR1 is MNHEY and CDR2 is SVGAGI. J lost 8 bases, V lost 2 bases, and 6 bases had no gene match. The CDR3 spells CASSYVTGGGEAFF. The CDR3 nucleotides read TGTGCCAGCAGTTACGTAACAGGGGGCGGGGAAGCTTTCTTT.

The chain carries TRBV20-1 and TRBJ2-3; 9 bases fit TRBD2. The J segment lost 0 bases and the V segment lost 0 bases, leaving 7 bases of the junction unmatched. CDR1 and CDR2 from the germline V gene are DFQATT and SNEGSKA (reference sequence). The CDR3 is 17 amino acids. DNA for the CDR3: TGCAGTGCTAGAGATCTAAGACTAGCGGCTAGCACAGATACGCAGTATTTT. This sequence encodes CSARDLRLAASTDTQYF.

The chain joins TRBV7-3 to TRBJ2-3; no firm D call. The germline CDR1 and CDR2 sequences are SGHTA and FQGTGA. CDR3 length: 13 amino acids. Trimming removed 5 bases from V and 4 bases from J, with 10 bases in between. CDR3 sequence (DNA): TGTGCCAGCAGCAATTACGTCGCAGATACGCAGTATTTT. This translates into CASSNYVADTQYF.

CDR3 bases: TGTGCCAGCAGTACCGGGACTAGCGGCGGCGAGCAGTACTTC. This sequence encodes CASSTGTSGGEQYF. The V call is TRBV12-3 or TRBV12-4, the J call TRBJ2-7; the match to TRBD2 covers 11 bases. The V segment lost 5 bases and the J segment 6 bases; nucleotides outside the gene matches: 6. CDR3 length: 14 residues.

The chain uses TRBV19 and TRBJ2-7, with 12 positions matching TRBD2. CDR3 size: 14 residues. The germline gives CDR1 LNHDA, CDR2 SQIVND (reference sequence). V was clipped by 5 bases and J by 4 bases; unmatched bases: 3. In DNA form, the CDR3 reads TGTGCCAGTAGTGTTACTAGCGGGAGGTACGAGCAGTACTTC. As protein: CASSVTSGRYEQYF.

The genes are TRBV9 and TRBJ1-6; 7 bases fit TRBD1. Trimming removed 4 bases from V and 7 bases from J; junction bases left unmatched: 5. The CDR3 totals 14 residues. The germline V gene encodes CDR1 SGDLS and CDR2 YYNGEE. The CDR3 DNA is TGTGCCAGCAGCACCCGACAGGGAAATTCACCCCTCCACTTT. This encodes CASSTRQGNSPLHF. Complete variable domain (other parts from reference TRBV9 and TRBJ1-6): DSGVTQTPKHLITATGQRVTLRCSPRSGDLSVYWYQQSLDQGLQFLIQYYNGEERAKGNILERFSAQQFPDLHSELNLSSLELGDSALYFCASSTRQGNSPLHFGNGTRLTVT.

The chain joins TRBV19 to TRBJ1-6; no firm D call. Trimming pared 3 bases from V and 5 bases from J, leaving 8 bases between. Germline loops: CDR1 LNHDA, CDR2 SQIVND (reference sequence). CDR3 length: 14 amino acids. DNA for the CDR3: TGTGCCAGTAGTATGCATACAGATAATTCACCCCTCCACTTT. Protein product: CASSMHTDNSPLHF. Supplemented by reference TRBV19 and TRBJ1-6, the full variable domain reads DGGITQSPKYLFRKEGQNVTLSCEQNLNHDAMYWYRQDPGQGLRLIYYSQIVNDFQKGDIAEGYSVSREKKESFPLTVTSAQKNPTAFYLCASSMHTDNSPLHFGNGTRLTVT.

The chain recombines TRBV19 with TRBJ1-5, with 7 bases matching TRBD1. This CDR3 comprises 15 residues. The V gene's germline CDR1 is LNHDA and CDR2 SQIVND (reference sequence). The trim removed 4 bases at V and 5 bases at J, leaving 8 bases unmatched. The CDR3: CASSTGTAPYQPQHF. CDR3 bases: TGTGCCAGTAGTACGGGGACAGCCCCCTATCAGCCCCAGCATTTT. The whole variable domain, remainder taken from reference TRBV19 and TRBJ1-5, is DGGITQSPKYLFRKEGQNVTLSCEQNLNHDAMYWYRQDPGQGLRLIYYSQIVNDFQKGDIAEGYSVSREKKESFPLTVTSAQKNPTAFYLCASSTGTAPYQPQHFGDGTRLSIL.

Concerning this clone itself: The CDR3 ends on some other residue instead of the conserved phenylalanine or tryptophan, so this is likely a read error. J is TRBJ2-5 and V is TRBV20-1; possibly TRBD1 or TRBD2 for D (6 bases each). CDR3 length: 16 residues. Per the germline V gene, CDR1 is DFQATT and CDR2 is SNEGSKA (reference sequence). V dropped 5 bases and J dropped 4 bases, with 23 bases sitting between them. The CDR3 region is CSARGGSGGGGETQYL. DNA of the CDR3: TGCAGTGCTCGGGGAGGATCTGGGGGCGGAGGAGAGACCCAGTACTTA.

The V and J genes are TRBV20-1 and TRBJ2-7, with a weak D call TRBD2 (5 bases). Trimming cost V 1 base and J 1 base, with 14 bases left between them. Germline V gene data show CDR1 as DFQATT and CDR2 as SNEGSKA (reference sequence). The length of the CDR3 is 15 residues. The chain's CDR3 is CSARAIGDLSYEQYF. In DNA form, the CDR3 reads TGCAGTGCTAGAGCTATCGGGGATCTGTCCTACGAGCAGTACTTC.

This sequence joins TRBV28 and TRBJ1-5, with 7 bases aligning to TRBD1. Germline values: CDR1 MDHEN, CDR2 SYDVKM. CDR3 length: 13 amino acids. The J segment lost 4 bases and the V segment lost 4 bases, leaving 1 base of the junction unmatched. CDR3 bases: TGTGCCAGCAGTTCACAGGGGAATCAGCCCCAGCATTTT. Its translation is CASSSQGNQPQHF.